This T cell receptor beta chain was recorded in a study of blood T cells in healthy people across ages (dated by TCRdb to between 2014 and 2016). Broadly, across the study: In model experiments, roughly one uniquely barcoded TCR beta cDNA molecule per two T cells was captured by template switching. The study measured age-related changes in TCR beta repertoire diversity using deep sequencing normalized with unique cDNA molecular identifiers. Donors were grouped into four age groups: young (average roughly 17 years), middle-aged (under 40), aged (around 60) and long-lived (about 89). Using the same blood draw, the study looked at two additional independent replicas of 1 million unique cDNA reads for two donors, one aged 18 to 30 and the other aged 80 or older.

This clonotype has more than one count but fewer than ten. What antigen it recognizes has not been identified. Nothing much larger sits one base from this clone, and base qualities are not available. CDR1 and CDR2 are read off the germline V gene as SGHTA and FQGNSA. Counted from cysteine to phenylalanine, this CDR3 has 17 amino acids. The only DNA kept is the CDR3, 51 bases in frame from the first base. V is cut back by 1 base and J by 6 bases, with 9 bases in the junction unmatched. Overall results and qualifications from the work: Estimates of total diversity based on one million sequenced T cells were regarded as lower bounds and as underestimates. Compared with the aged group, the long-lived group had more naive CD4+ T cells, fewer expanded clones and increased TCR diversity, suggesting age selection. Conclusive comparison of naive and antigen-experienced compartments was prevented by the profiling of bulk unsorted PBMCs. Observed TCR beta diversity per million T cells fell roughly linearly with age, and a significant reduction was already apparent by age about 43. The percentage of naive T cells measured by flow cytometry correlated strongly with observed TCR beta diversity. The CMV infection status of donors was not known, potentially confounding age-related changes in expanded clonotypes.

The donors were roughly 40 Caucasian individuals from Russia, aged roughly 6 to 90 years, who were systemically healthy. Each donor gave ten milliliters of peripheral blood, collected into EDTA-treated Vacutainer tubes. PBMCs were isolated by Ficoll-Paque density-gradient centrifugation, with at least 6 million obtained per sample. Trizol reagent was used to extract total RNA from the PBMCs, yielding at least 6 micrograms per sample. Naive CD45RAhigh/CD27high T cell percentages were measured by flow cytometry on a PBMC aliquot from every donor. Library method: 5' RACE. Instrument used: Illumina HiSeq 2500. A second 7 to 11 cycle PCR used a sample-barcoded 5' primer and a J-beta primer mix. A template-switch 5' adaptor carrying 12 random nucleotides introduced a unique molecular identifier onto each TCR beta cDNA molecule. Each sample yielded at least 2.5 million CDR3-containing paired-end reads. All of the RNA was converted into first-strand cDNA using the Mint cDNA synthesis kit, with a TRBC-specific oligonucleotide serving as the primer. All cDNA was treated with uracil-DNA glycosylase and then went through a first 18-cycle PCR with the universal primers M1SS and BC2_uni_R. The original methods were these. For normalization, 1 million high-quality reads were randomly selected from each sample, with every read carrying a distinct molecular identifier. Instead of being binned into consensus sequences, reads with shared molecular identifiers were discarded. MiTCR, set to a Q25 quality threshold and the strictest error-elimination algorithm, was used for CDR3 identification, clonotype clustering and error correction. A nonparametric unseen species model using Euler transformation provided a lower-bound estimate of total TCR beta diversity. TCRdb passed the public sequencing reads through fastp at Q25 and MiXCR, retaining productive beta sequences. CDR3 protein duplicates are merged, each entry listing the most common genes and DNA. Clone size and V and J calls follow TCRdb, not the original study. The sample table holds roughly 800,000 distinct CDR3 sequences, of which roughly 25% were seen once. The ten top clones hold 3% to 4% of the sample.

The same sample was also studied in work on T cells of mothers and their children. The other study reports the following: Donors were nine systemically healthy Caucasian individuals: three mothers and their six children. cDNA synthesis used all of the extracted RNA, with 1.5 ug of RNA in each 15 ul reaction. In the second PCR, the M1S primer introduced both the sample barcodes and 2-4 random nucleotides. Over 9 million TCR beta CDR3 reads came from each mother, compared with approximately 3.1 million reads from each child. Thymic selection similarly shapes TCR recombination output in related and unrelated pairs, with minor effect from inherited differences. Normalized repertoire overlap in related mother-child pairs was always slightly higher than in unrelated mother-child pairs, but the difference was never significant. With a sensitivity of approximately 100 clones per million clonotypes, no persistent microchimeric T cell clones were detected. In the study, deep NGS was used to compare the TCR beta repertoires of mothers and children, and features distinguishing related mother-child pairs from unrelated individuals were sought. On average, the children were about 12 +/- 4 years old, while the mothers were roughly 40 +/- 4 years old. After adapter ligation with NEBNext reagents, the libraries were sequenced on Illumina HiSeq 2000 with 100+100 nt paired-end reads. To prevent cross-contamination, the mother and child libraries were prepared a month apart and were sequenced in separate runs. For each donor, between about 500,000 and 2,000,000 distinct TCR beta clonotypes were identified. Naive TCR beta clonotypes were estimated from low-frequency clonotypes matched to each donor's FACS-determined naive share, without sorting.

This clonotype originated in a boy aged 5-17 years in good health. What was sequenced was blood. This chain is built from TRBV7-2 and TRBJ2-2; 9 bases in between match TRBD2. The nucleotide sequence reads TGTGCCAGCAGCTTAGGAAGTCTAGCGGGGAGACCCGGGGAGCTGTTTTTT. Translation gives CASSLGSLAGRPGELFF.